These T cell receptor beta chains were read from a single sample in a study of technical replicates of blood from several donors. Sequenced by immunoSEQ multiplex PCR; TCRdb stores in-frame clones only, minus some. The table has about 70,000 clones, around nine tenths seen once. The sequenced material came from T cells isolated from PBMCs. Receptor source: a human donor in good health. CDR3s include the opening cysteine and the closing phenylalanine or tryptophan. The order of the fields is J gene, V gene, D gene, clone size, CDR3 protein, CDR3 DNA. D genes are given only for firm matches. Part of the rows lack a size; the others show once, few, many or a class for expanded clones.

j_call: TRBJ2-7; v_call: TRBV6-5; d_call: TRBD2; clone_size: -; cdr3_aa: CASSYSEREPFYEQYF; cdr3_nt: TGTGCCAGCAGTTACTCGGAGCGGGAGCCATTCTACGAGCAGTACTTC
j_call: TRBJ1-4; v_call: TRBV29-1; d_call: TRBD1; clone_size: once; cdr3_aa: CSVAQGATNEKLFF; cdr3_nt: TGCAGCGTGGCCCAGGGGGCAACTAATGAAAAACTGTTTTTT
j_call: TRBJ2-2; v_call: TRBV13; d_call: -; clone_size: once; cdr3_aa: CASSTRTLSHTGELFF; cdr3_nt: TGTGCCAGCAGCACCAGGACACTATCTCACACCGGGGAGCTGTTTTTT
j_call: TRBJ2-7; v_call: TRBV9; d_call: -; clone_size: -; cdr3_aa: CASSSDTGTYEQYF; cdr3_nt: TGTGCCAGCAGCTCCGACACCGGGACCTACGAGCAGTACTTC
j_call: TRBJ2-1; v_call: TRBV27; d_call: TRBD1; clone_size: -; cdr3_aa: CASRTGGVYNEQFF; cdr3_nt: TGTGCCAGCAGAACAGGGGGCGTTTACAATGAGCAGTTCTTC
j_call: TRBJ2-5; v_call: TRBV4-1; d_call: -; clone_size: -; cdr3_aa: CASSQGMGAQYF; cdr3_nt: TGCGCCAGCAGCCAGGGGATGGGGGCTCAGTACTTC
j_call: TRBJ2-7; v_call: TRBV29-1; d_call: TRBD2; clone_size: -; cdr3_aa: CSVAPFLAGAPTTYYEQYF; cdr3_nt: TGCAGCGTTGCCCCTTTCCTAGCGGGAGCCCCCACCACGTACTACGAGCAGTACTTC
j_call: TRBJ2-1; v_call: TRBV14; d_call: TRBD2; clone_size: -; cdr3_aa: CASSRRTSGLYNEQFF; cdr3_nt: TGTGCCAGCAGCCGTCGGACTAGCGGACTATACAATGAGCAGTTCTTC
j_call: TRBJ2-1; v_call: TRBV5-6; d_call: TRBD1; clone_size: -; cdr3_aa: CASSLLTGAHEQFF; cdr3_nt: TGTGCCAGCAGCTTGTTGACAGGGGCCCATGAGCAGTTCTTC
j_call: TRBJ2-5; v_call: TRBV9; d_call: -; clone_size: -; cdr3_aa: CASSAEMGAQTQYF; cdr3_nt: TGTGCCAGCAGCGCCGAAATGGGGGCTCAGACCCAGTACTTC
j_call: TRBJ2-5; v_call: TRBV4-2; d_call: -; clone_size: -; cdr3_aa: CASRKTEYQETQYF; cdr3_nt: TGTGCCAGCAGAAAGACAGAGTACCAAGAGACCCAGTACTTC
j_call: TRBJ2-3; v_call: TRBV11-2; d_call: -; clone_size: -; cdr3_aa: CASSYGRRTDTQYF; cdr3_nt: TGTGCCAGCAGCTACGGGAGACGCACAGATACGCAGTATTTT
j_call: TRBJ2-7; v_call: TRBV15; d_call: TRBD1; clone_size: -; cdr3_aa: CATSNLDREIYEQYF; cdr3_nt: TGTGCCACCAGCAATCTGGACAGGGAAATCTACGAGCAGTACTTC